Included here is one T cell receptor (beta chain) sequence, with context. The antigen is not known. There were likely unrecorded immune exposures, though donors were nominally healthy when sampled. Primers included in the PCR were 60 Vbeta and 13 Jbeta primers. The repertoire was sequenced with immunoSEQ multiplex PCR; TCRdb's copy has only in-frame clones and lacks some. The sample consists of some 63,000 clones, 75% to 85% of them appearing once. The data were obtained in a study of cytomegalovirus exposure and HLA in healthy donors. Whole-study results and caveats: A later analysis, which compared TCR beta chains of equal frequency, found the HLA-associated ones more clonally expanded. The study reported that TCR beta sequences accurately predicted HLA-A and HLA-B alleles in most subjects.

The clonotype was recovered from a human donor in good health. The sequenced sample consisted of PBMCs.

The CDR3 spells CASRGVHTEAFF. The CDR3 nucleotides are TGTGCCAGCAGAGGGGTACACACTGAAGCTTTCTTT. The J gene is TRBJ1-1, the V gene TRBV6-1; D perhaps matches TRBD1 (5 bases). Germline assignment: CDR1 MNHNS and CDR2 SASEGT. V lost 6 bases and J 3 bases, leaving 8 bases between the germline ends. The CDR3 is 12 amino acids.